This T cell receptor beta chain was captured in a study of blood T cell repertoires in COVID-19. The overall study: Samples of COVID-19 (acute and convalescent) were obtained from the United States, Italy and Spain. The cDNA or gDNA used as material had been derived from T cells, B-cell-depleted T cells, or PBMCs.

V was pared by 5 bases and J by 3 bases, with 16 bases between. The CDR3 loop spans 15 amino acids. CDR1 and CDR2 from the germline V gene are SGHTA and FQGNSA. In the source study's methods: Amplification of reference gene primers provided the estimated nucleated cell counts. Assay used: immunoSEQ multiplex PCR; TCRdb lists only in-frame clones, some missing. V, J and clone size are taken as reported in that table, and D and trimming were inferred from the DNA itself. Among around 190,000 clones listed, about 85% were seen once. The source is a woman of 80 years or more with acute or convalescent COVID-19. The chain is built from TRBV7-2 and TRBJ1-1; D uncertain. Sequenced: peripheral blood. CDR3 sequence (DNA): TGTGCCAGCAGCCCGCTGAGGGTTCGGGACACTGAAGCTTTCTTT. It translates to CASSPLRVRDTEAFF.